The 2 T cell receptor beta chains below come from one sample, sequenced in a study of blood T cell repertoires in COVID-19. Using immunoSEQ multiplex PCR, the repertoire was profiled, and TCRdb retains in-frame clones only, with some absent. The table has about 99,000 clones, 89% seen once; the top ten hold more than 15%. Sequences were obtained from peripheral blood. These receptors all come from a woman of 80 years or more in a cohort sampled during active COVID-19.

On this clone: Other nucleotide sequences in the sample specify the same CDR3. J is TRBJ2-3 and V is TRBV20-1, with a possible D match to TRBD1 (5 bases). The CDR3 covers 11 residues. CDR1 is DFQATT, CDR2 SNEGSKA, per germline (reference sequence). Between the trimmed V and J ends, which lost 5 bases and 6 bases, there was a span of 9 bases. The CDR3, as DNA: TGCAGTGCTCCTAGGGGCGATACGCAGTATTTT. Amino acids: CSAPRGDTQYF.

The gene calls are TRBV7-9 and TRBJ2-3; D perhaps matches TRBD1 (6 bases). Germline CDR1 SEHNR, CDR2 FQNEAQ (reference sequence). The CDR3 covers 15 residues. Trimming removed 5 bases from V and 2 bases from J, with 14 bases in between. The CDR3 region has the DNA TGTGCCAGCAGCCCCTGGGGGCCTGACACAGATACGCAGTATTTT. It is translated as CASSPWGPDTDTQYF.